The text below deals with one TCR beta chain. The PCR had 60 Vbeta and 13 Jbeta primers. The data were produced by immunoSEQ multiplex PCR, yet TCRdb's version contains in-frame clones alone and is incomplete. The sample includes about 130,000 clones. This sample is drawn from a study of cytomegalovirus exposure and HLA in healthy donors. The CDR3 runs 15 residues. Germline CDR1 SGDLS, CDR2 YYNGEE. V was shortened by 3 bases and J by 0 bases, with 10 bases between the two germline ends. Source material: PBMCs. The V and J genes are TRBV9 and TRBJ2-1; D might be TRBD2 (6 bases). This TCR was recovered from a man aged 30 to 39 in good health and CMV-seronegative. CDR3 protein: CASSAWDFSYNEQFF. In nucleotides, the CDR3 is TGTGCCAGCAGCGCCTGGGACTTCTCCTACAATGAGCAGTTCTTC.